This T cell receptor beta chain was captured by sequencing in a study of long-term antiretroviral therapy in people with HIV. Whole-study findings and limits: Collection of the blood, which took place between the mid-2000s and the late 2010s, possibly occurred under older ART regimens. Versus controls, repertoires in people with HIV had narrower CDR3 length ranges.

This clone was seen a handful of times. What it recognizes is unknown. Version v3.0 of the immunoSEQ assay ran at survey level. Clones were sequenced by immunoSEQ multiplex PCR, and TCRdb holds only the in-frame ones, with some missing. Of nearly 20,000 clones listed, around three quarters are singletons. Each contributor possessed a minimum of one pre-ART and a minimum of two post-ART PBMC samples. The CDR3 covers 14 residues. From germline, CDR1 is ENHRY and CDR2 SYGVKD. After removal of 4 bases from V and 0 bases from J, the junction contained 1 base not matched to a gene. Sequencing used unsorted PBMCs, obtained 0.2 years after starting antiretroviral therapy. This TCR derives from a woman aged 35 to 49 with HIV. V is TRBV10-3 and J is TRBJ1-2; 8 bases fit TRBD1. As DNA, the CDR3 is TGTGCCATCAGTGTACAGGGGGCTAACTATGGCTACACCTTC. It codes for CAISVQGANYGYTF.